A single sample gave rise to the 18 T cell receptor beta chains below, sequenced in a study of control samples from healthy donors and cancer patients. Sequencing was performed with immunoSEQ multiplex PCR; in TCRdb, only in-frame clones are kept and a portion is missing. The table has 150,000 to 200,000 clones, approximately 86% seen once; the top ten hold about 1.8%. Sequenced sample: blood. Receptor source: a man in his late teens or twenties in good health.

The CDR3 reads CASSSDRGGYQPQHF. CDR3 DNA sequence: TGTGCCAGTAGTAGTGACAGGGGAGGGTATCAGCCCCAGCATTTT. This chain uses TRBV19 with TRBJ1-5; TRBD1 matches at 8 bases. CDR1 is LNHDA and CDR2 is SQIVND in the germline V gene (reference sequence). The ends lost 4 bases at V and 5 bases at J; junction bases unmatched: 7. The CDR3 contains 15 residues.

The CDR3 protein is CASSLSGHQPQHF. CDR3 DNA sequence: TGTGCCAGCAGTTTATCTGGGCATCAGCCCCAGCATTTT. This chain connects TRBV27 to TRBJ1-5; D not certain. V dropped 0 bases and J dropped 5 bases, with 5 bases sitting between them. The germline V gene has CDR1 MNHEY and CDR2 SMNVEV (reference sequence). The CDR3 loop spans 13 amino acids.

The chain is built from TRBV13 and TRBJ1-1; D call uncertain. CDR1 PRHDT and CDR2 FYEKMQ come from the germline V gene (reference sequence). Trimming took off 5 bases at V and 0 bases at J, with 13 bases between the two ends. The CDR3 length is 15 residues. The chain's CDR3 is CASSTTITMNTEAFF. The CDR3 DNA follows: TGTGCCAGCAGCACAACGATAACTATGAACACTGAAGCTTTCTTT.

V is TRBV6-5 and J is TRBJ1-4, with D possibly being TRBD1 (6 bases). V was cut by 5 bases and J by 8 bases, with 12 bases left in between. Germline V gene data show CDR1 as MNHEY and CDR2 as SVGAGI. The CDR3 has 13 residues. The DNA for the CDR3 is TGTGCCAGCAGTCAGGGGACAATCGAAAAACTGTTTTTT. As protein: CASSQGTIEKLFF.

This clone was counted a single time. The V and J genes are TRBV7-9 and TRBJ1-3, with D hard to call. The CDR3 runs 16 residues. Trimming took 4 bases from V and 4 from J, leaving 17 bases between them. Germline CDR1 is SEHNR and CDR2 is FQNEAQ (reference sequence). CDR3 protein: CASSSSLGRPGNTIYF. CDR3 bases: TGTGCCAGCAGCTCATCGTTGGGCCGCCCGGGAAACACCATATATTTT.

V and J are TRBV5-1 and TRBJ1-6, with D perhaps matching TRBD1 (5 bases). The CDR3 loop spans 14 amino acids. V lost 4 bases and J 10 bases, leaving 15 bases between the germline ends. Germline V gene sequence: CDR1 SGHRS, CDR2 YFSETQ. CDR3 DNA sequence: TGCGCCAGCAGCCTCAGGGTAGCTAACTCACCCCTCCACTTT. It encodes CASSLRVANSPLHF.

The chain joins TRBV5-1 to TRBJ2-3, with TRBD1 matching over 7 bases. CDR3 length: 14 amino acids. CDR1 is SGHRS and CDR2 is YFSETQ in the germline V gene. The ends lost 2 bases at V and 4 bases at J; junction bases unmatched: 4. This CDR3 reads CASSFEDRSDTQYF. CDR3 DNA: TGCGCCAGCAGCTTCGAGGACAGGTCAGATACGCAGTATTTT.

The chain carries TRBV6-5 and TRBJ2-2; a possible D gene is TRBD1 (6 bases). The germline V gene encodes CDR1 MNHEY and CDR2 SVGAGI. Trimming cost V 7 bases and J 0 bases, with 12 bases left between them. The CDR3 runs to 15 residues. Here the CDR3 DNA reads TGTGCCAGCAATTGGGCAGGGGCGAACACCGGGGAGCTGTTTTTT. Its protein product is CASNWAGANTGELFF.

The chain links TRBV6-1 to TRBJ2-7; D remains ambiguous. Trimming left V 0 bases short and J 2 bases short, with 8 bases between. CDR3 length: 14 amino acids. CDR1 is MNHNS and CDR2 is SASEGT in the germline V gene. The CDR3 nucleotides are TGTGCCAGCAGTGAAGCGGGCAGAGCCTACGAGCAGTACTTC. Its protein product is CASSEAGRAYEQYF.

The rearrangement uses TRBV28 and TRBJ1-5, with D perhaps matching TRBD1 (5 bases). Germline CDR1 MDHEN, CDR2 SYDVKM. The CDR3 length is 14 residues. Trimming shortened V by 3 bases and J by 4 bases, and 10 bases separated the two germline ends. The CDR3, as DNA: TGTGCCAGCAGTTTTGGGGGGTTGAATCAGCCCCAGCATTTT. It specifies CASSFGGLNQPQHF.

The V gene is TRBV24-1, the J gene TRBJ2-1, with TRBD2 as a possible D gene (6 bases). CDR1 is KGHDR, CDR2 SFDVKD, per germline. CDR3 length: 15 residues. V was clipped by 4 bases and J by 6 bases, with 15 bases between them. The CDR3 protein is CATSDPGGPGNEQFF. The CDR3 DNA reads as TGTGCCACCAGTGACCCAGGAGGGCCTGGCAATGAGCAGTTCTTC.

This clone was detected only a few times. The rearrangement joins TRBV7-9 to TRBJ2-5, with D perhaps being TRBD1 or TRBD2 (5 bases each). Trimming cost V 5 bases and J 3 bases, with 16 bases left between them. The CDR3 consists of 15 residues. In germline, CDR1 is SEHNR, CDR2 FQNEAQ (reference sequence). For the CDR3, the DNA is TGTGCCAGCAGCATGACCGGGACGGTGGAAGAGACCCAGTACTTC. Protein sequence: CASSMTGTVEETQYF.

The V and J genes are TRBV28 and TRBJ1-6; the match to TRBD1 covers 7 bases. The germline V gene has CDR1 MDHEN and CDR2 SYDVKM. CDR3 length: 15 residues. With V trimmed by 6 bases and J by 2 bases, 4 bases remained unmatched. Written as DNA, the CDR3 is TGTGCCAGCAGCCGGCAGGGGGCCTATAATTCACCCCTCCACTTT. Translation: CASSRQGAYNSPLHF.

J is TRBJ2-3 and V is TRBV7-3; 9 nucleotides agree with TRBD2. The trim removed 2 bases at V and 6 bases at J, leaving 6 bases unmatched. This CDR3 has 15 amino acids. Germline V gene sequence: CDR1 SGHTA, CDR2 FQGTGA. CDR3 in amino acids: CASSLAGGPPDTQYF. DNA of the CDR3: TGTGCCAGCAGCTTAGCGGGGGGGCCCCCGGATACGCAGTATTTT.

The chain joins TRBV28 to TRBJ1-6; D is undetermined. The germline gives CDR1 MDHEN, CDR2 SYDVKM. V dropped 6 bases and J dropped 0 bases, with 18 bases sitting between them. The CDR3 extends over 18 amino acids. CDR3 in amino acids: CASRSDRQASSYNSPLHF. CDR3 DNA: TGTGCCAGCAGATCAGATCGGCAGGCGAGCTCCTATAATTCACCCCTCCACTTT.

CDR3 coding DNA: TGTGCCAGCAGCTTACGGGGCGCGAGAAGCTCCTACGAGCAGTACTTC. This sequence encodes CASSLRGARSSYEQYF. V and J are TRBV7-2 and TRBJ2-7; D is perhaps TRBD1 or TRBD2 (5 bases each). The V and J ends lost 2 bases and 0 bases respectively, with 14 bases between them. Germline values: CDR1 SGHTA, CDR2 FQGNSA. The CDR3 has 16 residues.

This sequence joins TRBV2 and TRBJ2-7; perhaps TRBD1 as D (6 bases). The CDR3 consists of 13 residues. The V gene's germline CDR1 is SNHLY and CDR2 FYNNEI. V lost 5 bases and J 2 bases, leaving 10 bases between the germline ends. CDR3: CASSQGQAYEQYF. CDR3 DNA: TGTGCCAGCAGTCAGGGGCAGGCCTACGAGCAGTACTTC.

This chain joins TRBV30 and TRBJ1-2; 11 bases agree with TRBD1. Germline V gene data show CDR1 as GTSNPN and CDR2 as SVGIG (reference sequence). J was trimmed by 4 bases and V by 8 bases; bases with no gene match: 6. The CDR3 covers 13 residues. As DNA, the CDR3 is TGTGCCCGCAGAGGGACAGGGGGCTATGGCTACACCTTC. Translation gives CARRGTGGYGYTF. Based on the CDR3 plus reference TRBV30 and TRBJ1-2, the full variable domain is SQTIHQWPATLVQPVGSPLSLECTVEGTSNPNLYWYRQAAGRGLQLLFYSVGIGQISSEVPQNLSASRPQDRQFILSSKKLLLSDSGFYLCARRGTGGYGYTFGSGTRLTVV.